A single sample gave rise to the 2 T cell receptor beta chains below, sequenced in a study of T cell responses to AZD1222 COVID-19 vaccine. Sequencing was performed with immunoSEQ multiplex PCR; in TCRdb, only in-frame clones are kept and a portion is missing. This sample has some 150,000 clones, with about 90% found just once. Material: peripheral blood, obtained on day 0 of AZD1222 vaccination. These receptors originate from an adult in good health.

The V call is TRBV4-2, the J call TRBJ1-2; 8 positions agree with TRBD1. The CDR3 extends over 21 amino acids. The V segment lost 0 bases and the J segment 0 bases; nucleotides outside the gene matches: 18. In germline, CDR1 is LGHNA, CDR2 YNFKEQ. CDR3 in amino acids: CASSQDRTGQVGLRTNYGYTF. DNA of the CDR3: TGTGCCAGCAGCCAAGACCGGACAGGGCAAGTGGGTCTAAGGACTAACTATGGCTACACCTTC.

The gene calls are TRBV4-1 and TRBJ1-1, with TRBD1 matching 12 bases. V shed 6 bases, J shed 3 bases, and the junction held 5 bases outside the gene matches. The germline CDR1 and CDR2 sequences are MGHRA and YSYEKL. This CDR3 has 15 amino acids. CDR3 sequence (DNA): TGCGCCAGCAGTAGGGGACAGGGGGCCTACACTGAAGCTTTCTTT. Translation gives CASSRGQGAYTEAFF.